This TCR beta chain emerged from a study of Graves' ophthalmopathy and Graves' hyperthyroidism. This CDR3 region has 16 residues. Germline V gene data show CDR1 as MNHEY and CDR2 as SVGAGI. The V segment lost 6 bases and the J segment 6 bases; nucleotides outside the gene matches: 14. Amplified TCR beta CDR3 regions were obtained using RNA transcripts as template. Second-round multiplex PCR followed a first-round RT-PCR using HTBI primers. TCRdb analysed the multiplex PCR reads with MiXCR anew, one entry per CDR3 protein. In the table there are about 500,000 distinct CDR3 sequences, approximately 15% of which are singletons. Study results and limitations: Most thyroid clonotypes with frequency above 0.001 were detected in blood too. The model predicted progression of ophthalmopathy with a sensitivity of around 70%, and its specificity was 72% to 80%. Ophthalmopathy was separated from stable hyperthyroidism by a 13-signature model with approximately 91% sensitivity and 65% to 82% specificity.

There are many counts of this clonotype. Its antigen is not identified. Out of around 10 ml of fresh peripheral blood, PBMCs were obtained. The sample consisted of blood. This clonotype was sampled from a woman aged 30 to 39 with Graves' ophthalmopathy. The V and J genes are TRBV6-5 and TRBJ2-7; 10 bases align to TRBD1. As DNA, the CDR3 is TGTGCCAGCAGGAGGATTCCGGGACAGGGGTCGAGCGAGCAGTACTTC. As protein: CASRRIPGQGSSEQYF.